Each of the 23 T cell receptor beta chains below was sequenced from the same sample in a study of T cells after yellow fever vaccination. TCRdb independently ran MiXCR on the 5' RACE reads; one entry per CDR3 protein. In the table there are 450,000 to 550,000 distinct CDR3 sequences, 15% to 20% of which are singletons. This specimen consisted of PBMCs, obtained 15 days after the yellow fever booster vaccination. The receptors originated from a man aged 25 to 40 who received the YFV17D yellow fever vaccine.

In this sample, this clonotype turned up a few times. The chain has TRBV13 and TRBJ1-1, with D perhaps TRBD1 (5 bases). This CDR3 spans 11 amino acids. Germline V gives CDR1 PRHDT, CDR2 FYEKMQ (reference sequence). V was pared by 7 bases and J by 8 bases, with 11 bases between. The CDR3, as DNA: TGTGCCAGCACCCTAGGGGAGGAAGCTTTCTTT. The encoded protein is CASTLGEEAFF.

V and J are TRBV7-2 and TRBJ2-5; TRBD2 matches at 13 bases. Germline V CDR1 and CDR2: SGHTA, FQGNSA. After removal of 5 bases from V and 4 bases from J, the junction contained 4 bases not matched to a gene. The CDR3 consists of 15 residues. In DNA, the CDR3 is TGTGCCAGCAGCCCGGGACTAGCGGGAACAGAGACCCAGTACTTC. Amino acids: CASSPGLAGTETQYF.

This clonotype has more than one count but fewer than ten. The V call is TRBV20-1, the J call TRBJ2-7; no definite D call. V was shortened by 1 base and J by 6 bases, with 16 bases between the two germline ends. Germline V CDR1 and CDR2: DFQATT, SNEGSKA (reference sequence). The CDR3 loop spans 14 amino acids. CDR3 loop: CSARGAVGPAEQYF. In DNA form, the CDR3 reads TGCAGTGCTAGAGGGGCGGTAGGGCCCGCCGAGCAGTACTTC.

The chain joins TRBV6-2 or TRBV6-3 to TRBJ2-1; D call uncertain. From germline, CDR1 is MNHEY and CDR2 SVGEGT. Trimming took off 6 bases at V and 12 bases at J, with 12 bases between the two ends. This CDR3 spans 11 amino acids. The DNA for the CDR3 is TGTGCCAGCAGCCCCTATATAGGGCAGTTCTTC. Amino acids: CASSPYIGQFF.

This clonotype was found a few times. CDR3 protein: CASSLGPPGLATYEQYF. In DNA, the CDR3 is TGTGCCAGCAGCCTCGGACCGCCGGGACTAGCCACCTACGAGCAGTACTTC. The chain links TRBV7-6 to TRBJ2-7; 9 bases map to TRBD2. Germline trimming cut 5 bases from V and 2 bases from J; bases unmatched to any gene: 13. This CDR3 has 17 amino acids. Germline assignment: CDR1 SGHVS and CDR2 FNYEAQ.

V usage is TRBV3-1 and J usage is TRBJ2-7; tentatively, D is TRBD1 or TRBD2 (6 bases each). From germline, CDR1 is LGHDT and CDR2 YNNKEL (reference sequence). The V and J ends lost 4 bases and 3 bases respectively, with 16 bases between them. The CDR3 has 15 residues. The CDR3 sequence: CASSPGGTLVYEQYF. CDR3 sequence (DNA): TGTGCCAGCAGCCCGGGCGGGACACTAGTCTACGAGCAGTACTTC.

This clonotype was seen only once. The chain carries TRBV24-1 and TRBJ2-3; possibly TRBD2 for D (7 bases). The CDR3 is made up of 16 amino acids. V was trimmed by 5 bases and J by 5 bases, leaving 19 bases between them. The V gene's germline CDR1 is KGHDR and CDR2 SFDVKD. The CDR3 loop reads CATSAQGREIGDTQYF. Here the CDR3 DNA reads TGTGCCACCAGTGCCCAGGGGCGGGAGATTGGAGATACGCAGTATTTT.

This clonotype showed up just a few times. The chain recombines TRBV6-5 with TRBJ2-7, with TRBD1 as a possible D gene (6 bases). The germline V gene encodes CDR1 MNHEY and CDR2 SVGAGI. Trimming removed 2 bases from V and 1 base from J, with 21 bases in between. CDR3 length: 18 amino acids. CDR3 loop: CASSYGGTSSTPSYEQYF. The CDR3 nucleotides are TGTGCCAGCAGTTACGGTGGGACATCATCAACGCCGTCCTACGAGCAGTACTTC.

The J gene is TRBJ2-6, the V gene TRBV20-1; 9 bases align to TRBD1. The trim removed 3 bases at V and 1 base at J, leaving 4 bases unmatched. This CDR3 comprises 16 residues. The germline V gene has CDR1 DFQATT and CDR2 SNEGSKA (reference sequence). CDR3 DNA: TGCAGTGCTAGGGGGACAGGGCAATCTGGGGCCAACGTCCTGACTTTC. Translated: CSARGTGQSGANVLTF.

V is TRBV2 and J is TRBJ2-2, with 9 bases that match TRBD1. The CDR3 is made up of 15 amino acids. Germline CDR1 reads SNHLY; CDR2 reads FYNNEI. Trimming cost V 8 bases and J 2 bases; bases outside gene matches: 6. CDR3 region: CASGGQGGNTGELFF. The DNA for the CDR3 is TGTGCCAGCGGGGGACAGGGTGGAAACACCGGGGAGCTGTTTTTT.

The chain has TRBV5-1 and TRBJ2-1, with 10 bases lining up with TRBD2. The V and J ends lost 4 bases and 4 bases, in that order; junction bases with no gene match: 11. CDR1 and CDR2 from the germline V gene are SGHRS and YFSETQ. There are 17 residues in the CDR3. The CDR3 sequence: CASSNGMLAGEYNEQFF. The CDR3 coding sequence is TGCGCCAGCAGCAATGGCATGCTAGCGGGAGAGTACAATGAGCAGTTCTTC.

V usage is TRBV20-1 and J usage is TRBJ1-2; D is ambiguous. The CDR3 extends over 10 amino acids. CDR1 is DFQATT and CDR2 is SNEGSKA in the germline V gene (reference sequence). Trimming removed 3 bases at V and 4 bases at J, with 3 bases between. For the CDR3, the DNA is TGCAGTGCTAGTGCCTATGGCTACACCTTC. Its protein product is CSASAYGYTF.

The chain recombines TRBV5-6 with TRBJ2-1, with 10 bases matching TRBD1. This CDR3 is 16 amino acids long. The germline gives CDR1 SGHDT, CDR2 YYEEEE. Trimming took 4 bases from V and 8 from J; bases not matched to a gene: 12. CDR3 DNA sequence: TGTGCCAGCAGCCCAACGCCCGGACAGGGGGTAGATGAGCAGTTCTTC. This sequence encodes CASSPTPGQGVDEQFF.

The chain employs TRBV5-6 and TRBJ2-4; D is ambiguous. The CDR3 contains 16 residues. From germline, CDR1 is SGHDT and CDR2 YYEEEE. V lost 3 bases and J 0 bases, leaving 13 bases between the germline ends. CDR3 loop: CASSSRHQLAKNIQYF. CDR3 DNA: TGTGCCAGCAGCTCCCGACACCAACTAGCCAAAAACATTCAGTACTTC. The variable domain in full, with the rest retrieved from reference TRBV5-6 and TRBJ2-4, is DAGVTQSPTHLIKTRGQQVTLRCSPKSGHDTVSWYQQALGQGPQFIFQYYEEEERQRGNFPDRFSGHQFPNYSSELNVNALLLGDSALYLCASSSRHQLAKNIQYFGAGTRLSVL.

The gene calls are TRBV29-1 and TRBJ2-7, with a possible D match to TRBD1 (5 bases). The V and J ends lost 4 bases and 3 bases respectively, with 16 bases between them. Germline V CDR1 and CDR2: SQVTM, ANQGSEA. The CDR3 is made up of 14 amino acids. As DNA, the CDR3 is TGCAGCGTTGTTCGGACCGGCAGGGACTACGAGCAGTACTTC. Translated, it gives CSVVRTGRDYEQYF.

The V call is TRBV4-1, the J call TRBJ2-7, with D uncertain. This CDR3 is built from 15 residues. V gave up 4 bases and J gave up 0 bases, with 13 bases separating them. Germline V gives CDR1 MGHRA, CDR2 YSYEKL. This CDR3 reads CASSPRPSISYEQYF. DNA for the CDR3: TGCGCCAGCAGCCCGAGACCCAGCATCTCCTACGAGCAGTACTTC.

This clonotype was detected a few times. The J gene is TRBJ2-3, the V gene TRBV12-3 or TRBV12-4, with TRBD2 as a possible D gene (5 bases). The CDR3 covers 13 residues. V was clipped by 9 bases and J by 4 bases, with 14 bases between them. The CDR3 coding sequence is TGTGCCAGTAGTCCTCCGGGGTCAGATACGCAGTATTTT. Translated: CASSPPGSDTQYF.

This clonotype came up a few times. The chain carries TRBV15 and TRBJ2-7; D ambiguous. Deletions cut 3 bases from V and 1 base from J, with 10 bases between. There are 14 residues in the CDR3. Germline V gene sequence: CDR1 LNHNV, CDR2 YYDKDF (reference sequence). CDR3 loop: CATSRPDNSYEQYF. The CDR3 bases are TGTGCCACCAGCAGGCCTGACAATTCCTACGAGCAGTACTTC.

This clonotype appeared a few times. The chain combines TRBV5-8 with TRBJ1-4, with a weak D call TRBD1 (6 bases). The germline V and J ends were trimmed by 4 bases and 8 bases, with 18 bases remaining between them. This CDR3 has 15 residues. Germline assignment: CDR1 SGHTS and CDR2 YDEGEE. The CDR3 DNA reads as TGTGCCAGCAGCCCCCCGGGCGGGGGCTCCGAAAAACTGTTTTTT. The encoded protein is CASSPPGGGSEKLFF.

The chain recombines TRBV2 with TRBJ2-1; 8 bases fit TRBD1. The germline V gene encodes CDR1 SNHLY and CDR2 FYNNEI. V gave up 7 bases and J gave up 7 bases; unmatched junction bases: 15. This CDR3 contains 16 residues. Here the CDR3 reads CASTTFSGTGGNEQFF. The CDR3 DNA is TGTGCCAGCACTACCTTCTCCGGGACAGGCGGGAATGAGCAGTTCTTC.

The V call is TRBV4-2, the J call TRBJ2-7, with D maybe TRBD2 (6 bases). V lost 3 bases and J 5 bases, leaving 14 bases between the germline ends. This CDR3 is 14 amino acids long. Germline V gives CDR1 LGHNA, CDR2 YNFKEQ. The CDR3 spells CASSQEGRRDEQYF. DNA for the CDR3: TGTGCCAGCAGCCAGGAGGGACGGCGAGACGAGCAGTACTTC.

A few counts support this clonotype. The CDR3 region is CASSLVEDHTDTQYF. The CDR3 nucleotides are TGTGCCAGCAGCTTAGTGGAGGACCACACAGATACGCAGTATTTT. The chain links TRBV7-9 to TRBJ2-3, with D perhaps TRBD2 (5 bases). Germline CDR1 is SEHNR and CDR2 is FQNEAQ (reference sequence). Trimming stripped 1 base from V and 2 bases from J, with 10 bases between. The CDR3 consists of 15 residues. Based on the CDR3 plus reference TRBV7-9 and TRBJ2-3, the full variable domain is DTGVSQNPRHKITKRGQNVTFRCDPISEHNRLYWYRQTLGQGPEFLTYFQNEAQLEKSRLLSDRFSAERPKGSFSTLEIQRTEQGDSAMYLCASSLVEDHTDTQYFGPGTRLTVL.

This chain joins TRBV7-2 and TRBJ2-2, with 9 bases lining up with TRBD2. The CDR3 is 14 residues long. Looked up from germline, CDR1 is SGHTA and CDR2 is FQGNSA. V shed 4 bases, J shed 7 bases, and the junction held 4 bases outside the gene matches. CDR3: CASSWTSEGGELFF. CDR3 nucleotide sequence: TGTGCCAGCAGCTGGACTAGCGAAGGCGGGGAGCTGTTTTTT.